Shown below are 4 T cell receptor beta chains from a single sample sequenced in a study of blood T cell repertoires in COVID-19. TCRdb's copy holds only in-frame clones and misses some; the assay was immunoSEQ multiplex PCR. The sample gives about 170,000 clones, approximately 90% of which show up once; almost 5% is in the top ten. Sample: peripheral blood. All receptors derive from a man aged 18 to 29 with COVID-19, enrolled during active disease.

The chain recombines TRBV6-5 with TRBJ2-3; D remains unclear. V shed 2 bases and J shed 0 bases, with 9 bases lying between them. The germline V gene encodes CDR1 MNHEY and CDR2 SVGAGI. CDR3 length equals 15 residues. The CDR3 DNA reads TGTGCCAGCAGTTACGGCGCAGGAAGCACAGATACGCAGTATTTT. Protein sequence: CASSYGAGSTDTQYF.

V is TRBV7-9 and J is TRBJ2-5, with D possibly TRBD2 on 5 matching bases. The CDR3 runs 14 residues. Germline V gives CDR1 SEHNR, CDR2 FQNEAQ (reference sequence). With 0 bases removed from V and 1 base from J, the gap between germline ends came to 6 bases. CDR3 sequence: CASSLAGSQETQYF. The CDR3 DNA reads TGTGCCAGCAGCTTAGCGGGGAGCCAAGAGACCCAGTACTTC.

This chain connects TRBV5-4 to TRBJ1-1, with D possibly matching TRBD1 (6 bases). From germline, CDR1 is SGHNT and CDR2 YYREEE (reference sequence). This CDR3 comprises 13 residues. The V gene lost 4 bases and the J gene lost 3 bases, with 10 bases spanning the gap. The CDR3 DNA reads TGTGCCAGCAGCAAGGACAGCTACACTGAAGCTTTCTTT. It translates to CASSKDSYTEAFF.

V and J are TRBV7-9 and TRBJ1-4; 9 nucleotides line up with TRBD1. The CDR3 extends over 14 amino acids. V gave up 4 bases and J gave up 8 bases; unmatched junction bases: 5. Per germline, CDR1 SEHNR and CDR2 FQNEAQ (reference sequence). The CDR3 here is CASSYGQGKEKLFF. The DNA of the CDR3 is TGTGCCAGCAGCTACGGACAGGGGAAAGAAAAACTGTTTTTT.